These 21 T cell receptor beta chains were all obtained from the same sample, sequenced in a study of beta chain features in type 1 diabetes. The sequenced template was cDNA made from the entire isolated RNA. Assay used: immunoSEQ multiplex PCR; TCRdb lists only in-frame clones, some missing. Here the sample spans hundreds of thousands of clones, around 13% being singletons. The sample consisted of central memory CD4+ T cells from blood. These receptor sequences come from a man aged 25-45 years in good health.

This clone was counted at least ten times. This chain uses TRBV19 with TRBJ1-1; D is undetermined. This CDR3 comprises 14 residues. CDR1 LNHDA and CDR2 SQIVND come from the germline V gene (reference sequence). V lost 7 bases, J lost 1 base, and 13 bases lay in between. This CDR3 is CASMDLRTNTEAFF. CDR3 sequence (DNA): TGTGCCAGTATGGATTTAAGGACGAACACTGAAGCTTTCTTT.

This rearrangement joins TRBV27 to TRBJ1-1; D not resolved. This CDR3 spans 14 amino acids. V was cut by 2 bases and J by 3 bases, with 10 bases left in between. Germline V gene data show CDR1 as MNHEY and CDR2 as SMNVEV (reference sequence). CDR3 amino acids: CASSLGRRYTEAFF. The CDR3 bases are TGTGCCAGCAGTTTAGGGCGACGGTACACTGAAGCTTTCTTT.

This clone occurred a few times. In nucleotides, the CDR3 is TGTGCCAGCAGCGTAGCGGCTAGCGGGGGTTCTGAGCAGTTCTTC. This translates into CASSVAASGGSEQFF. This sequence joins TRBV9 and TRBJ2-1; 10 bases are a match to TRBD2. Germline V gives CDR1 SGDLS, CDR2 YYNGEE. The CDR3 runs 15 residues. V shed 0 bases, J shed 9 bases, and the junction held 6 bases outside the gene matches.

The sample holds many counts of this clone. This rearrangement joins TRBV7-3 to TRBJ1-1; no clear D gene. Germline V gene lookup returns CDR1 SGHTA and CDR2 FQGTGA. V was clipped by 4 bases and J by 11 bases, with 17 bases between them. The CDR3 runs 13 residues. The CDR3 reads CASSSSTGGRAFF. The CDR3 nucleotides are TGTGCCAGCAGCTCTTCCACGGGTGGGAGGGCTTTCTTT.

The rearrangement links TRBV6-6 to TRBJ1-6, with TRBD1 as a possible D gene (6 bases). This CDR3 spans 14 amino acids. Between the trimmed V and J ends, which lost 3 bases and 7 bases, there was a span of 10 bases. CDR1 and CDR2 (germline): MNHNY, SVGAGI (reference sequence). DNA of the CDR3: TGTGCCAGCAGTTATCTCCAGGGGAATTCACCCCTCCACTTT. Translated: CASSYLQGNSPLHF.

This clone was recorded a few times. The J gene is TRBJ2-5, the V gene TRBV7-9; the D gene is possibly TRBD1 (5 bases). The CDR3 is 13 residues long. Per the germline V gene, CDR1 is SEHNR and CDR2 is FQNEAQ (reference sequence). V shed 7 bases and J shed 1 base, with 10 bases lying between them. CDR3 sequence (DNA): TGTGCCAGCAAACCAGGGTTCCAAGAGACCCAGTACTTC. Translating gives CASKPGFQETQYF.

In nucleotides, the CDR3 is TGTGCCAGCAGCGTAGGTGTGTGGGCAGGAGGTAATTCACCCCTCCACTTT. Translated: CASSVGVWAGGNSPLHF. J is TRBJ1-6 and V is TRBV9, with no clear D. This CDR3 region has 17 residues. V lost 0 bases and J 6 bases, leaving 16 bases between the germline ends. Per the germline V gene, CDR1 is SGDLS and CDR2 is YYNGEE. Combining the CDR3 with reference TRBV9 and TRBJ1-6 gives the whole variable domain DSGVTQTPKHLITATGQRVTLRCSPRSGDLSVYWYQQSLDQGLQFLIQYYNGEERAKGNILERFSAQQFPDLHSELNLSSLELGDSALYFCASSVGVWAGGNSPLHFGNGTRLTVT.

The rearrangement joins TRBV7-9 to TRBJ2-1; D might be TRBD1 or TRBD2, each matching 5 bases. In germline, CDR1 is SEHNR, CDR2 FQNEAQ (reference sequence). The CDR3 is made up of 13 amino acids. The V and J ends lost 5 bases and 7 bases respectively, with 12 bases between them. CDR3 amino acids: CASSQGSGNEQFF. In nucleotides, the CDR3 is TGTGCCAGCAGCCAGGGCTCGGGAAATGAGCAGTTCTTC. Combining the CDR3 with reference TRBV7-9 and TRBJ2-1 gives the whole variable domain DTGVSQNPRHKITKRGQNVTFRCDPISEHNRLYWYRQTLGQGPEFLTYFQNEAQLEKSRLLSDRFSAERPKGSFSTLEIQRTEQGDSAMYLCASSQGSGNEQFFGPGTRLTVL.

This rearrangement joins TRBV7-6 to TRBJ2-5, with D perhaps matching TRBD1 or TRBD2 (5 bases each). In germline, CDR1 is SGHVS, CDR2 FNYEAQ. The CDR3 has 15 amino acids. Trimming took 1 base from V and 2 from J, leaving 11 bases between them. The CDR3: CASSLGGTRQETQYF. Here the CDR3 DNA reads TGTGCCAGCAGCTTAGGGGGGACGCGGCAAGAGACCCAGTACTTC.

The V call is TRBV7-9, the J call TRBJ2-1, with TRBD2 matching 12 bases. CDR3 size: 18 residues. Germline V gene sequence: CDR1 SEHNR, CDR2 FQNEAQ (reference sequence). The V and J ends lost 2 bases and 7 bases, in that order; junction bases with no gene match: 12. CDR3 region: CASSLLAGGAGTRNEQFF. Here the CDR3 DNA reads TGTGCCAGCAGCTTACTAGCGGGAGGGGCCGGTACTCGAAATGAGCAGTTCTTC.

The chain employs TRBV6-5 and TRBJ1-2; D call uncertain. The CDR3 contains 14 residues. From germline, CDR1 is MNHEY and CDR2 SVGAGI. V shed 4 bases and J shed 3 bases, with 12 bases lying between them. CDR3 sequence reads: CASSSKGGYYGYTF. The CDR3 DNA reads as TGTGCCAGCAGTTCCAAGGGTGGATACTATGGCTACACCTTC.

The chain links TRBV19 to TRBJ1-2, with D possibly TRBD1 on 5 matching bases. There are 12 residues in the CDR3. Trimming shortened V by 6 bases and J by 7 bases, and 12 bases separated the two germline ends. Germline V gives CDR1 LNHDA, CDR2 SQIVND (reference sequence). DNA of the CDR3: TGTGCCAGTAGCTCAGGGAAGAGTGGCTACACCTTC. It encodes CASSSGKSGYTF.

In this sample, this clone turned up a few times. The sample carries other DNA sequences with the same CDR3. The chain joins TRBV19 to TRBJ2-5; D not resolved. CDR1 and CDR2 (germline): LNHDA, SQIVND (reference sequence). V was clipped by 5 bases and J by 2 bases, with 9 bases between them. The CDR3 is 13 residues long. The CDR3 loop reads CASSEGRQETQYF. CDR3 bases: TGTGCCAGTAGTGAAGGCAGACAAGAGACCCAGTACTTC.

This clone was seen a handful of times. This chain joins TRBV5-1 and TRBJ2-3; TRBD2 matches 12 bases. CDR1 SGHRS and CDR2 YFSETQ come from the germline V gene. The CDR3 is made up of 17 amino acids. V shed 5 bases and J 5 bases; nucleotides not matched to a gene: 12. In DNA form, the CDR3 reads TGCGCCAGCAGTGCCGGGAGACTAGCGGGGGACGGAGATACGCAGTATTTT. Its translation: CASSAGRLAGDGDTQYF.

A few counts support this clone. The rearrangement links TRBV19 to TRBJ1-1, with D hard to call. There are 13 residues in the CDR3. Germline CDR1 LNHDA, CDR2 SQIVND (reference sequence). The V end was cut by 3 bases, the J end by 13 bases, with 18 bases between. CDR3 residues: CASSIRQAVVVFF. The CDR3 DNA reads as TGTGCCAGTAGTATCCGGCAGGCAGTGGTAGTTTTCTTT.

The V and J genes are TRBV7-9 and TRBJ2-7, with D possibly being TRBD1 (6 bases). The CDR3 has 14 amino acids. The germline gives CDR1 SEHNR, CDR2 FQNEAQ (reference sequence). Trimming removed 5 bases from V and 3 bases from J, with 14 bases in between. The DNA for the CDR3 is TGTGCCAGCAGCCAGGGGAGACTCAACTACGAGCAGTACTTC. Translated, it gives CASSQGRLNYEQYF.

This clone came up a few times. This chain joins TRBV6-1 and TRBJ2-6, with D unresolved. The length of the CDR3 is 14 residues. Germline CDR1 is MNHNS and CDR2 is SASEGT. V lost 4 bases to trimming and J lost 0 bases, with 4 bases between them. The CDR3 protein is CASSAASGANVLTF. CDR3 DNA: TGTGCCAGCAGTGCAGCCTCTGGGGCCAACGTCCTGACTTTC.

This clone has ten or more counts. This chain joins TRBV5-1 and TRBJ2-1; 8 bases agree with TRBD2. Trimming took 4 bases from V and 2 from J; bases not matched to a gene: 5. CDR1 and CDR2 from the germline V gene are SGHRS and YFSETQ. The CDR3 has 15 amino acids. The CDR3 DNA is TGCGCCAGCAGCCCAGCGGGAGTAGCCTACAATGAGCAGTTCTTC. Its translation is CASSPAGVAYNEQFF.

This clone was detected only a few times. The rearrangement links TRBV11-2 to TRBJ2-1, with TRBD1 as a possible D gene (6 bases). V shed 1 base and J shed 4 bases, with 14 bases lying between them. There are 16 residues in the CDR3. The germline CDR1 and CDR2 sequences are SGHAT and FQNNGV. This CDR3 is CASSLASGQNYNEQFF. CDR3 nucleotides: TGTGCCAGCAGCTTAGCTTCCGGACAGAATTACAATGAGCAGTTCTTC.

The CDR3 loop is CASSDRTGGDGAFF. CDR3 DNA: TGTGCCAGCAGTGACAGGACAGGAGGGGACGGAGCTTTCTTT. The chain combines TRBV6-1 with TRBJ1-1, with 7 bases identical to TRBD1. Germline V lookup: CDR1 MNHNS, CDR2 SASEGT. The CDR3 sequence is 14 residues long. After removal of 3 bases from V and 10 bases from J, the junction contained 11 bases not matched to a gene.

This clone was observed a few times. V and J are TRBV28 and TRBJ1-1; D perhaps matches TRBD1 (5 bases). Germline V lookup: CDR1 MDHEN, CDR2 SYDVKM. The germline V and J ends were trimmed by 4 bases and 3 bases, with 6 bases remaining between them. The CDR3 loop spans 12 amino acids. The CDR3 is CASSSGDTEAFF. CDR3 sequence (DNA): TGTGCCAGCAGTTCGGGGGACACTGAAGCTTTCTTT.